This passage covers 6 T cell receptor beta chains from one sample sequenced in a study of T cell responses to AZD1222 COVID-19 vaccine (dated by TCRdb to about 2021). Reading the label with the study, this specimen's time point is: about 28 days (+/-7) after the second vaccine dose. Library creation used the immunoSEQ multiplex PCR assay. In its TCRdb copy, this immuneACCESS table keeps in-frame sequences only and misses some clones. Where compared with another copy, unresolved V genes explain less than half of these, and the others have no known cause. The sample table shows around 120,000 clones, and just over 85% are seen once. About 16% of the sample lies in the top ten. The sequencing here drew on peripheral blood, taken 28 days after the second AZD1222 dose. The receptors were sampled from an adult who received the AZD1222 COVID-19 vaccine.

This sequence joins TRBV11-2 and TRBJ1-1; a weak D match, TRBD1 (5 bases). The germline V and J ends were trimmed by 4 bases and 2 bases, with 23 bases remaining between them. Germline V gene data show CDR1 as SGHAT and CDR2 as FQNNGV. The CDR3 is made up of 18 amino acids. As DNA, the CDR3 is TGTGCCAGCAGCTCGGGACGAGGGAAAGGAGGTAACAACACTGAAGCTTTCTTT. Its protein is CASSSGRGKGGNNTEAFF.

This chain uses TRBV5-1 with TRBJ1-1; TRBD1 might be the D (5 bases). The CDR3 is 14 residues long. V was clipped by 3 bases and J by 1 base, with 10 bases between them. The germline V gene encodes CDR1 SGHRS and CDR2 YFSETQ. The CDR3 here is CASSSGTGNTEAFF. DNA of the CDR3: TGCGCCAGCAGCTCCGGGACGGGGAACACTGAAGCTTTCTTT.

V is TRBV20-1 and J is TRBJ2-7; weak D call: TRBD2 (7 bases). Germline V gene data show CDR1 as DFQATT and CDR2 as SNEGSKA (reference sequence). CDR3 length equals 11 residues. V dropped 5 bases and J dropped 13 bases, with 18 bases sitting between them. CDR3 coding DNA: TGCAGTGCTCCCTGGGGGGGCGGGGACTACTTC. Encoded protein: CSAPWGGGDYF.

This clone came up a few times. The V and J genes are TRBV10-3 and TRBJ2-7; maybe TRBD1 (6 bases). V dropped 7 bases and J dropped 0 bases, with 13 bases sitting between them. The CDR3 has 14 residues. Germline loops: CDR1 ENHRY, CDR2 SYGVKD. The chain's CDR3 is CAINQQGNSYEQYF. For the CDR3, the DNA is TGTGCCATCAACCAACAGGGAAACTCCTACGAGCAGTACTTC.

J is TRBJ1-1 and V is TRBV5-4, with D possibly being TRBD1 (5 bases). The CDR3 is 17 residues long. Per the germline V gene, CDR1 is SGHNT and CDR2 is YYREEE (reference sequence). Deletions cut 0 bases from V and 1 base from J, with 16 bases between. CDR3: CASSLGWPGSTNTEAFF. The CDR3 region has the DNA TGTGCCAGCAGCTTGGGGTGGCCAGGGTCAACGAACACTGAAGCTTTCTTT.

The CDR3 sequence is CASSVADTQYF. For the CDR3, the DNA is TGTGCCAGCAGCGTAGCAGATACGCAGTATTTT. The V gene is TRBV9, the J gene TRBJ2-3; D call uncertain. The V end was cut by 0 bases, the J end by 4 bases, with 0 bases between. Per germline, CDR1 SGDLS and CDR2 YYNGEE. The CDR3 is 11 residues long.